Listed below are T cell receptor beta chains from one sample, sequenced in a study of response to subunit inactivated influenza vaccine. TCRdb processed the RT-PCR reads anew with MiXCR; each CDR3 protein has one entry. The profile shows approximately 530,000 distinct CDR3 sequences, about 7.6% of them singletons. The sequences come from PBMCs from blood, collected approximately 25 months after vaccination. The source is a man between 45 and 75 years old who received an inactivated influenza vaccine. CDR3s include the opening cysteine and the closing phenylalanine or tryptophan. The D gene is left open where the match is weak. The size of a clone is reported for some rows only, either as once, few or many, or as a class for expanded clones.

>TRBJ1-5|TRBD1|-|TRBV28
CASSLQGLVDSNQPQHF
TGTGCCAGCAGCTTACAGGGGCTGGTGGATAGCAATCAGCCCCAGCATTTT
>TRBJ1-5|-|many|TRBV5-1
CASSLRHAPNQPQHF
TGCGCCAGCAGCTTGCGGCACGCACCAAATCAGCCCCAGCATTTT
>TRBJ2-5|-|few|TRBV15
CATSRDLTQETQYF
TGTGCCACCAGCAGAGATCTGACCCAAGAGACCCAGTACTTC
>TRBJ1-1|-|many|TRBV4-3
CASSQDEIGDTEAFF
TGCGCCAGCAGCCAAGATGAGATCGGGGACACTGAAGCTTTCTTT
>TRBJ1-2|TRBD1|few|TRBV5-1
CASSLTAVGQGSYGYTF
TGCGCCAGCAGCTTGACGGCCGTTGGACAGGGGAGCTATGGCTACACCTTC
>TRBJ2-3|-|-|TRBV7-7
CASSPRGSSADTQYF
TGTGCCAGCAGCCCCCGGGGTAGTTCAGCAGATACGCAGTATTTT
>TRBJ2-3|-|many|TRBV5-1
CASMPAPRGDTQYF
TGCGCCAGCATGCCAGCCCCCCGAGGAGATACGCAGTATTTT
>TRBJ1-2|TRBD1|many|TRBV29-1
CSVVGGRKTGPQITGYTF
TGCAGCGTTGTTGGCGGGCGAAAGACAGGGCCCCAGATAACAGGCTACACCTTC
>TRBJ2-2|TRBD1|few|TRBV30
CAWNTGQGFSGELFF
TGTGCCTGGAACACGGGACAGGGGTTCAGCGGGGAGCTGTTTTTT
>TRBJ2-7|TRBD2|few|TRBV9
CASSGGGSGRYEQYF
TGTGCCAGCAGCGGCGGGGGTAGCGGGAGGTACGAGCAGTACTTC
>TRBJ1-1|TRBD1|-|TRBV7-9
CASTDRVFTEAFF
TGTGCCAGCACGGACAGGGTTTTCACTGAAGCTTTCTTT
>TRBJ2-3|TRBD2|few|TRBV5-1
CASSLEGTSGSTDTQYF
TGCGCCAGCAGCTTGGAAGGGACTAGCGGGAGTACAGATACGCAGTATTTT
>TRBJ2-3|-|many|TRBV9
CASSPRLETDTQYF
TGTGCCAGCAGCCCCCGACTAGAAACAGATACGCAGTATTTT
>TRBJ2-1|TRBD1|-|TRBV6-1
CASSHRGTNEQFF
TGTGCCAGCAGCCACAGGGGAACGAATGAGCAGTTCTTC
>TRBJ2-5|TRBD1|few|TRBV5-5
CASSYSGQIETQYF
TGTGCCAGCAGCTATTCGGGACAGATCGAGACCCAGTACTTC
>TRBJ2-3|-|few|TRBV12-3/TRBV12-4
CASSLGPGTDTQYF
TGTGCCAGCAGTTTAGGGCCAGGCACAGATACGCAGTATTTT
>TRBJ2-4|-|few|TRBV6-2/TRBV6-3
CASSQGGVFNIQYF
TGTGCCAGCAGCCAGGGGGGGGTTTTCAACATTCAGTACTTC
>TRBJ2-3|TRBD2|few|TRBV7-2
CASSPGGSGGDTQYF
TGTGCCAGCAGCCCCGGTGGTAGCGGGGGAGATACGCAGTATTTT
>TRBJ2-1|-|many|TRBV4-3
CASSPNSYGEQFF
TGCGCCAGCAGCCCCAACTCCTACGGTGAGCAGTTCTTC
>TRBJ1-5|TRBD1|many|TRBV6-2/TRBV6-3
CASKDRGLQPQHF
TGTGCCAGCAAGGACAGGGGGCTTCAGCCCCAGCATTTT
>TRBJ2-3|-|-|TRBV11-2
CASRHSTDTQYF
TGTGCCAGCCGCCATAGCACAGATACGCAGTATTTT
>TRBJ1-2|TRBD1|-|TRBV7-2
CASSSSQGTLGYGYTF
TGTGCCAGCAGCTCCTCACAGGGGACCCTTGGGTATGGCTACACCTTC
>TRBJ2-3|TRBD2|few|TRBV4-2
CASSHVGSGRPDTQYF
TGTGCCAGCAGTCACGTGGGTAGCGGGAGACCAGATACGCAGTATTTT
>TRBJ1-1|TRBD1|-|TRBV20-1
CSARDPTGGEAFF
TGCAGTGCTAGAGATCCGACAGGGGGTGAAGCTTTCTTT
>TRBJ2-2|-|few|TRBV5-1
CASSWGSSSDTGELFF
TGCGCCAGCAGCTGGGGTAGTTCGTCTGACACCGGGGAGCTGTTTTTT
>TRBJ1-1|-|few|TRBV29-1
CSVEQGQGTEAFF
TGCAGCGTTGAACAGGGGCAGGGCACTGAAGCTTTCTTT
>TRBJ2-2|TRBD1|few|TRBV7-6
CASTPTGQTNTGELFF
TGTGCCAGCACGCCGACGGGACAGACGAACACCGGGGAGCTGTTTTTT
>TRBJ2-7|TRBD2|many|TRBV29-1
CSVEGTSDSSYEQYF
TGCAGCGTTGAAGGGACTAGCGACTCCTCCTACGAGCAGTACTTC
>TRBJ1-5|-|few|TRBV6-5
CASSYSTVWPAEHF
TGTGCCAGCAGTTACTCGACCGTTTGGCCAGCAGAGCATTTT
>TRBJ2-1|TRBD2|few|TRBV20-1
CSTSSSGSFSEQFF
TGCAGTACCAGCTCTAGCGGGAGTTTCAGTGAGCAGTTCTTC
>TRBJ1-4|-|-|TRBV20-1
CSAGRVEKLFF
TGCAGTGCTGGCCGAGTGGAAAAACTGTTTTTT